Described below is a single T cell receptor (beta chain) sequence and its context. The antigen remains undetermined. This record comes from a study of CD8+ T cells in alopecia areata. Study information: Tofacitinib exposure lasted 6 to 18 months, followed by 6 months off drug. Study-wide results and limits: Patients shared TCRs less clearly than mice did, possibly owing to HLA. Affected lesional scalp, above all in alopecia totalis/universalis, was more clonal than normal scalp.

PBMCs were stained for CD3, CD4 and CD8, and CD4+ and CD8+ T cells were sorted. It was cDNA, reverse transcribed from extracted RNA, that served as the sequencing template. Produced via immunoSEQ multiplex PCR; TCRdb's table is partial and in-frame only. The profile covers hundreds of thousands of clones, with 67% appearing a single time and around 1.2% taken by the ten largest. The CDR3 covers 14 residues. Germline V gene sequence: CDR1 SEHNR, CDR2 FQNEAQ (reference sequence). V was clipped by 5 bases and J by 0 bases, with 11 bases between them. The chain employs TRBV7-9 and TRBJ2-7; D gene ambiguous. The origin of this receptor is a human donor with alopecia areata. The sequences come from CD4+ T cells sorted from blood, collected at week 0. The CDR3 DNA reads TGTGCCAGCAGCCGGCCCCCTAGCTCCTACGAGCAGTACTTC. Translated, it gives CASSRPPSSYEQYF.